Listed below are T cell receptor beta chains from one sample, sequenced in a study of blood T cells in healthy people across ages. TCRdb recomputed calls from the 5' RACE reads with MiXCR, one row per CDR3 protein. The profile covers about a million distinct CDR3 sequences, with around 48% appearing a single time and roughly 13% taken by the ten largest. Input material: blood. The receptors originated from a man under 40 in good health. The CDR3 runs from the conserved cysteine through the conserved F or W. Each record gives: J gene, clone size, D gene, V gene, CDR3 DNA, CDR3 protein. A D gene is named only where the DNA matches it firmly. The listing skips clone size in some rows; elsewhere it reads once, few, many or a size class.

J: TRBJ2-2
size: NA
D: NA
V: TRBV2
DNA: TGTGCCAGCCAGGCAGACCGACGTGACACCGGGGAGCTGTTTTTT
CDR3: CASQADRRDTGELFF

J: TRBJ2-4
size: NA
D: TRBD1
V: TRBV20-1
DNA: TGCAGTGCTAGAGATGCAGACAGGGGGGACTACAATGAGCAGTACTTC
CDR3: CSARDADRGDYNEQYF

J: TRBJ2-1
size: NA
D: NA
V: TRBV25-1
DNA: TGTGCCAGCAGTACTTTCGGCACTGAGTTCAATGAGCAGTTCTTC
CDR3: CASSTFGTEFNEQFF

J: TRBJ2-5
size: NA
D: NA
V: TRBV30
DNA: TGTGCCTGGTCGGGACTCCGAGCGACCCAGTACTTC
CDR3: CAWSGLRATQYF

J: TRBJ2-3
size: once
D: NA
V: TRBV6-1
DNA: TGTGCCAGCCGGGACTCGCCCCGCACAGAGACGCAGTATTTT
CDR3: CASRDSPRTETQYF

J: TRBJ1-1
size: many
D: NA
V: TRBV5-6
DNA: TGTGCCAGCAGCTTCTGGGGCTTCCGGAACACTGAAGCTTTCTTT
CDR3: CASSFWGFRNTEAFF

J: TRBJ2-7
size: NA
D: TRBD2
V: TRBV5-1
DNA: TGCGCCAGCAGCTTGTTGACTAGCTCCACCTACGAGCAGTACTTC
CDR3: CASSLLTSSTYEQYF

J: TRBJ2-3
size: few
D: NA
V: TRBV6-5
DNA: TGTGCCAGCAGAAACCCGACGGATACGCAGTATTTT
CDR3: CASRNPTDTQYF

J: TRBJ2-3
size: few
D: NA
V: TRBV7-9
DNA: TGTGCCAGCAGCCGACGCGAAGGGCGCACAGATACGCAGTATTTT
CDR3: CASSRREGRTDTQYF

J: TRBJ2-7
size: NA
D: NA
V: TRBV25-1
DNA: TGTGCCAGCAGTGAATCGAGGCCCCTAACGGACGAGCAGTACTTC
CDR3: CASSESRPLTDEQYF

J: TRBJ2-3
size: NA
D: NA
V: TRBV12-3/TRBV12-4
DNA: TGTGCCAGCAGCCCGTCCACCGGCGATACGCAGTATTTT
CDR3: CASSPSTGDTQYF

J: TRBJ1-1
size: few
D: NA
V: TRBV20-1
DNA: TGCAGTGCTAGCCCGATCGGACGGATGAACACTGAAGCTTTCTTT
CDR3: CSASPIGRMNTEAFF

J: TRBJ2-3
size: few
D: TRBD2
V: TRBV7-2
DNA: TGTGCCAGCAGCTTGGGGCGGGGGGTGATAGATACGCAGTATTTT
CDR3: CASSLGRGVIDTQYF

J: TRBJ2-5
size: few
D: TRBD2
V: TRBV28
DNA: TGTGCCAGCAGTTTGCGGGGGGGCGGTCAAGAGACCCAGTACTTC
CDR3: CASSLRGGGQETQYF

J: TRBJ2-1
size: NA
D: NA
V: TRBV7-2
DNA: TGTGCCAGCAGCCGCCGGGACCGCAGAAACAATGAGCAGTTCTTC
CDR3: CASSRRDRRNNEQFF

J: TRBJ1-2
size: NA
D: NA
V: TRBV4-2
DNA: TGTGCCAGCAGCCGAGCGACAACGACGAGTTATGGCTACACCTTC
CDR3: CASSRATTTSYGYTF

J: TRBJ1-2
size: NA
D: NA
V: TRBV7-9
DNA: TGTGCCAGCAGCCTGGTGCGGGGCTACACCTTC
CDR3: CASSLVRGYTF

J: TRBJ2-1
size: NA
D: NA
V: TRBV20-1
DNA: TGCAGTGCTAGAATAAGGGCCCAATGGGACTGGAACAATGAGCAGTTCTTC
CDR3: CSARIRAQWDWNNEQFF

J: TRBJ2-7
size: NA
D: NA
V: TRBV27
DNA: TGTGCCAGCAGACTCCGAAACGAGCAGTACTTC
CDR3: CASRLRNEQYF

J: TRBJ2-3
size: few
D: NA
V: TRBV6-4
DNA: TGTGCCAGCAGCCCCCGGGACCCAAGCACAGATACGCAGTATTTT
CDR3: CASSPRDPSTDTQYF

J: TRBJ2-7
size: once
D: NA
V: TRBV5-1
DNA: TGCGCCGGCAGCTTAAGCTACGAGCAGTACTTC
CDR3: CAGSLSYEQYF

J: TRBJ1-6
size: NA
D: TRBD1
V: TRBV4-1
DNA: TGCGCCAGCAGCCAAGCAGGGGGCGCAGATAATTCACCCCTCCACTTT
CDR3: CASSQAGGADNSPLHF

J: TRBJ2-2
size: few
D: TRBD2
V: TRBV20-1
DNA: TGCAGTGCTACTTTACTAGCGCGCACCGGGGAGCTGTTTTTT
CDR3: CSATLLARTGELFF

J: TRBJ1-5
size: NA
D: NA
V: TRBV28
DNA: TGTGCCAGCAGTTTAAACAGGTGGAGCAATCAGCCCCAGCATTTT
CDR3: CASSLNRWSNQPQHF

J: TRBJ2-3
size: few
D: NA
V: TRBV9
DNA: TGTGCCAGCAGCGTAGGGGAGACAGATACGCAGTATTTT
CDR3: CASSVGETDTQYF

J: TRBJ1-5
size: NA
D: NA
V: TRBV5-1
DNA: TGCGCCAGCAGCTTGGTACCGAGTCAGCCCCAGCATTTT
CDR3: CASSLVPSQPQHF

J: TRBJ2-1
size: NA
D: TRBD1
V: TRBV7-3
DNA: TGTGCCAGCAGCATCGGGACAGGGATGGACAATGAGCAGTTCTTC
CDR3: CASSIGTGMDNEQFF

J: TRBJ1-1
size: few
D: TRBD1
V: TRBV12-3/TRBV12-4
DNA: TGTGCCAGCAGTTGGGACAGGGTGAACACTGAAGCTTTCTTT
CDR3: CASSWDRVNTEAFF

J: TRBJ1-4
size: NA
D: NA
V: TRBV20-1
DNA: TGCAGTGCTATCCTAGTTGGAACTAATGAAAAACTGTTTTTT
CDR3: CSAILVGTNEKLFF

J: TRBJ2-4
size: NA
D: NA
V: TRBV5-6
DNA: TGTGCCAGCAGCTGGAGGGACAGTACGAACATTCAGTACTTC
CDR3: CASSWRDSTNIQYF

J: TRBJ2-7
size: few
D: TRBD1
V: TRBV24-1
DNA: TGTGCCACCAGTGATACCGGGACAGGCCTCTACGAGCAGTACTTC
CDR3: CATSDTGTGLYEQYF

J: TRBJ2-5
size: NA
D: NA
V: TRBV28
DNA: TGTGCCAGCAGCCCCCCCGCTAGCAGAGAGACCCAGTACTTC
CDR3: CASSPPASRETQYF

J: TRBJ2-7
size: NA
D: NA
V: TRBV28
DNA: TGTGCCAGCAGTTCCGGGGTACACTACGAGCAGTACTTC
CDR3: CASSSGVHYEQYF

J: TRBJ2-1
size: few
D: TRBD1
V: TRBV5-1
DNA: TGCGCCAGCAGCTTGCCGGTAGACAGGGGTTCCTACAATGAGCAGTTCTTC
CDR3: CASSLPVDRGSYNEQFF

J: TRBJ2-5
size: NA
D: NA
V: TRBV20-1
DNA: TGCAGTGCTAGAGGGGAAGGGCAAGAGACCCAGTACTTC
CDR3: CSARGEGQETQYF

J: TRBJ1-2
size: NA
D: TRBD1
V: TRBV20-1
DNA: TGCAGTGCTACGCGACAGGGGACTAACTATGGCTACACCTTC
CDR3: CSATRQGTNYGYTF